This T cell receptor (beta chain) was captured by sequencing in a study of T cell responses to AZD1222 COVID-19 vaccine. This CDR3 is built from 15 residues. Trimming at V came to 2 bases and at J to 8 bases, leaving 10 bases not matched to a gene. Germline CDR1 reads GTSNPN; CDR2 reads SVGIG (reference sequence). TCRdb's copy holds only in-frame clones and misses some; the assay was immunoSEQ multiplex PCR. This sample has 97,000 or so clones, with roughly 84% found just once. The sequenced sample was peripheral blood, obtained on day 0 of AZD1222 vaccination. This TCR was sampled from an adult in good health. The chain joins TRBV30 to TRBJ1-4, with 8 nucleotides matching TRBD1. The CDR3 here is CAWSTRDRPGEKLFF. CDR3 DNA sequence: TGTGCCTGGAGTACCAGGGACAGGCCAGGGGAAAAACTGTTTTTT.